A selection of T cell receptor beta chains follows, all from one sample in a study of blood T cell repertoires in COVID-19. Generated by immunoSEQ multiplex PCR, the TCRdb table keeps only in-frame clones and is missing some. The table records 250,000 or so clones, 87% of them present only once. Sample: peripheral blood. The receptors stem from a man between 18 and 35 years old with active or convalescent COVID-19. The CDR3 runs from the conserved cysteine through the conserved F or W. A D gene is named only where the DNA matches it firmly. Clone size, where shown, is once, few, many, or a class for clones that have expanded.

V gene: TRBV9
D gene: TRBD2
J gene: TRBJ2-7
clone size: .
CDR3 DNA: TGTGCCAGCAGCCCCGGACTAGCCTCCTACGAGCAGTACTTC
CDR3 protein: CASSPGLASYEQYF

V gene: TRBV7-8
D gene: .
J gene: TRBJ2-1
clone size: .
CDR3 DNA: TGTGCCAGCAGCCCGACCAGGGGCCAGCGGAACAATGAGCAGTTCTTC
CDR3 protein: CASSPTRGQRNNEQFF

V gene: TRBV27
D gene: .
J gene: TRBJ1-5
clone size: .
CDR3 DNA: TGTGCCAGCAGTTTCGTCCCGTTGGCTGGCAATCAGCCCCAGCATTTT
CDR3 protein: CASSFVPLAGNQPQHF

V gene: TRBV29-1
D gene: .
J gene: TRBJ2-3
clone size: .
CDR3 DNA: TGCAGCGTTGAAGAAGGAGGACAGCTAAGCACAGATACGCAGTATTTT
CDR3 protein: CSVEEGGQLSTDTQYF

V gene: TRBV6-5
D gene: TRBD1
J gene: TRBJ2-7
clone size: .
CDR3 DNA: TGTGCCAGCATATCAGACAGGGGACCCTACGAGCAGTACTTC
CDR3 protein: CASISDRGPYEQYF

V gene: TRBV18
D gene: .
J gene: TRBJ2-7
clone size: once
CDR3 DNA: TGTGCCAGCTCACCCCTCAAGGAGACCATGTCCGAGCAGTACTTC
CDR3 protein: CASSPLKETMSEQYF

V gene: TRBV2
D gene: .
J gene: TRBJ1-2
clone size: few
CDR3 DNA: TGTGCCAGCAGCGAAAGAGGCTCTAACTATGGCTACACCTTC
CDR3 protein: CASSERGSNYGYTF

V gene: TRBV3-1/TRBV3-2
D gene: .
J gene: TRBJ1-2
clone size: .
CDR3 DNA: TGTGCCAGCAGCCAAGATCGAGGGGAGGGTCAATATGGCTACACCTTC
CDR3 protein: CASSQDRGEGQYGYTF

V gene: TRBV7-2
D gene: .
J gene: TRBJ1-4
clone size: .
CDR3 DNA: TGTGCCAGCACCCTCAACAGGCGGGGGAGTAATGAAAAACTGTTTTTT
CDR3 protein: CASTLNRRGSNEKLFF

V gene: TRBV19
D gene: .
J gene: TRBJ1-5
clone size: .
CDR3 DNA: TGTGCCAGTAGTAATGAGCGGATCGGTCAGCCCCAGCATTTT
CDR3 protein: CASSNERIGQPQHF

V gene: TRBV5-1
D gene: TRBD2
J gene: TRBJ2-2
clone size: once
CDR3 DNA: TGCGCCAGCAGCCCAAGCGGGAGATCGACCGGGGAGCTGTTTTTT
CDR3 protein: CASSPSGRSTGELFF

V gene: TRBV5-1
D gene: TRBD1
J gene: TRBJ1-1
clone size: .
CDR3 DNA: TGCGCCAGCAGCCCGACAGGGCTGAACACTGAAGCTTTCTTT
CDR3 protein: CASSPTGLNTEAFF

V gene: TRBV7-9
D gene: .
J gene: TRBJ2-3
clone size: .
CDR3 DNA: TGTGCCAGCAGCTTATCTAGCCTTAGCACAGATACGCAGTATTTT
CDR3 protein: CASSLSSLSTDTQYF

V gene: TRBV19
D gene: .
J gene: TRBJ1-5
clone size: .
CDR3 DNA: TGTGCCAGTAGTGTGACAGACAATCAGCCCCAGCATTTT
CDR3 protein: CASSVTDNQPQHF

V gene: TRBV10-3
D gene: TRBD2
J gene: TRBJ2-7
clone size: .
CDR3 DNA: TGTGCCCTCAGCGGGGGATCCTCCTACGAGCAGTACTTC
CDR3 protein: CALSGGSSYEQYF

V gene: TRBV5-4
D gene: TRBD2
J gene: TRBJ2-5
clone size: .
CDR3 DNA: TGTGCCAGCAGCTGGGGGGGCCTAGCGGGAGTTGAGACCCAGTACTTC
CDR3 protein: CASSWGGLAGVETQYF

V gene: TRBV9
D gene: TRBD1
J gene: TRBJ1-1
clone size: once
CDR3 DNA: TGTGCCAGCAGCCCAGAGGACAGGAGAGAAGCTTTCTTT
CDR3 protein: CASSPEDRREAFF

V gene: TRBV19
D gene: .
J gene: TRBJ2-7
clone size: .
CDR3 DNA: TGTGCCAGTAGTCCATATGGACAGGCCAGCGGGAGTACGGGCGAGCAGTACTTC
CDR3 protein: CASSPYGQASGSTGEQYF

V gene: TRBV5-8
D gene: TRBD1
J gene: TRBJ1-1
clone size: few
CDR3 DNA: TGTGCCAGCAGCTCCGGGACAGGGGGATATATGGACACTGAAGCTTTCTTT
CDR3 protein: CASSSGTGGYMDTEAFF

V gene: TRBV7-6
D gene: .
J gene: TRBJ1-1
clone size: .
CDR3 DNA: TGTGCCAGCAGCTCCGAGGACTCTTTCTTT
CDR3 protein: CASSSEDSFF

V gene: TRBV5-1
D gene: TRBD1
J gene: TRBJ1-4
clone size: .
CDR3 DNA: TGCGCCAGCAGCTTGGAGGGGGCGGCTAATGAAAAACTGTTTTTT
CDR3 protein: CASSLEGAANEKLFF

V gene: TRBV6-5
D gene: TRBD2
J gene: TRBJ2-3
clone size: .
CDR3 DNA: TGTGCCAGCAGTCGCGAAGCGGGGGGCACAGATACGCAGTATTTT
CDR3 protein: CASSREAGGTDTQYF

V gene: TRBV2
D gene: TRBD1
J gene: TRBJ1-3
clone size: .
CDR3 DNA: TGTGCCAGCAGTGAAGGGAACAGGGGCCTCTTCGGAAACACCATATATTTT
CDR3 protein: CASSEGNRGLFGNTIYF

V gene: TRBV7-2
D gene: TRBD1
J gene: TRBJ1-1
clone size: .
CDR3 DNA: TGTGCCAGCAGCTTAGCGCGACAGGGGAAAGCTTTCTTT
CDR3 protein: CASSLARQGKAFF

V gene: TRBV28
D gene: .
J gene: TRBJ1-1
clone size: .
CDR3 DNA: TGTGCCAGCAGTTCCCTTTGGGACTCCCAAAACACTGAAGCTTTCTTT
CDR3 protein: CASSSLWDSQNTEAFF

V gene: TRBV30
D gene: .
J gene: TRBJ1-3
clone size: .
CDR3 DNA: TGTGCCTGGAGTGTCATCGCCAGCTCTGGAAACACCATATATTTT
CDR3 protein: CAWSVIASSGNTIYF

V gene: TRBV5-1
D gene: .
J gene: TRBJ1-1
clone size: .
CDR3 DNA: TGCGCCAGCGGGACGGAGGGATACAACACTGAAGCTTTCTTT
CDR3 protein: CASGTEGYNTEAFF

V gene: TRBV5-5
D gene: .
J gene: TRBJ2-2
clone size: .
CDR3 DNA: TGTGCCAGCAGCGTGGAGAGGGCGGCCGGGGAGCTGTTTTTT
CDR3 protein: CASSVERAAGELFF

V gene: TRBV7-2
D gene: TRBD1
J gene: TRBJ2-5
clone size: .
CDR3 DNA: TGTGCCAGCAGCTCGTCGGGACAGACATTGGAGACCCAGTACTTC
CDR3 protein: CASSSSGQTLETQYF

V gene: TRBV6-5
D gene: TRBD2
J gene: TRBJ2-1
clone size: .
CDR3 DNA: TGTGCCAGCAGTTACGGGGCGGGAGGACTCTACAATGAGCAGTTCTTC
CDR3 protein: CASSYGAGGLYNEQFF

V gene: TRBV24-1
D gene: TRBD2
J gene: TRBJ2-5
clone size: .
CDR3 DNA: TGTGCCACCAGTGATAGCGGGGTATACCAAGAGACCCAGTACTTC
CDR3 protein: CATSDSGVYQETQYF

V gene: TRBV7-3
D gene: TRBD2
J gene: TRBJ2-1
clone size: .
CDR3 DNA: TGTGCCAGCAGCTTAATGGCGGGGGGCGCCTACAATGAGCAGTTCTTC
CDR3 protein: CASSLMAGGAYNEQFF

V gene: TRBV5-1
D gene: TRBD2
J gene: TRBJ2-5
clone size: .
CDR3 DNA: TGCGCCAGCAGCTTGCTCGGGAGGGCAGAGACCCAGTACTTC
CDR3 protein: CASSLLGRAETQYF

V gene: TRBV5-1
D gene: TRBD1
J gene: TRBJ1-1
clone size: .
CDR3 DNA: TGCGCCAGCAGCTTGGAGGGGGCGACGGGAGCTTTCTTT
CDR3 protein: CASSLEGATGAFF

V gene: TRBV4-3
D gene: .
J gene: TRBJ2-3
clone size: .
CDR3 DNA: TGCGCCAGCAGCCAATTCCTTAGCACAGATACGCAGTATTTT
CDR3 protein: CASSQFLSTDTQYF

V gene: TRBV3-1/TRBV3-2
D gene: .
J gene: TRBJ1-1
clone size: .
CDR3 DNA: TGTGCCAGCAGCCAAGGGGGGGTGAACACTGAAGCTTTCTTT
CDR3 protein: CASSQGGVNTEAFF

V gene: TRBV3-1/TRBV3-2
D gene: TRBD1
J gene: TRBJ2-4
clone size: .
CDR3 DNA: TGTGCCAGCACCCCGGGACAGGGATTACGCCGTACCCTCCTAGCCAAAAACATTCAGTACTTC
CDR3 protein: CASTPGQGLRRTLLAKNIQYF

V gene: TRBV5-4
D gene: TRBD1
J gene: TRBJ1-1
clone size: .
CDR3 DNA: TGTGCCAGCACCTCGGGACAGGGGCCGAACACTGAAGCTTTCTTT
CDR3 protein: CASTSGQGPNTEAFF

V gene: TRBV11-2
D gene: .
J gene: TRBJ1-1
clone size: .
CDR3 DNA: TGTGCCAGCAGCTTAGAGGGGGCCACTGAAGCTTTCTTT
CDR3 protein: CASSLEGATEAFF

V gene: TRBV5-5
D gene: .
J gene: TRBJ2-6
clone size: .
CDR3 DNA: TGTGCCAGCAGCTTTGCGGGGACTGGGGCCAACGTCCTGACTTTC
CDR3 protein: CASSFAGTGANVLTF

V gene: TRBV5-1
D gene: TRBD1
J gene: TRBJ1-2
clone size: .
CDR3 DNA: TGCGCCAGCAGCTCTGGACAGGGGCGCTATGGCTACACCTTC
CDR3 protein: CASSSGQGRYGYTF

V gene: TRBV7-3
D gene: TRBD1
J gene: TRBJ2-5
clone size: .
CDR3 DNA: TGTGCCAGCAGCTTAGATGTAGGGACAGGGGATCGAGAGACCCAGTACTTC
CDR3 protein: CASSLDVGTGDRETQYF